This T cell receptor beta chain was retrieved from a study of shared clonotypes between healthy human individuals. A word on this clone: Its antigen is unknown.

CD4+ cell separation produced CD45RA+ naive and CD45RA-negative memory subsets. Germline CDR1 is KGHSH and CDR2 is LQKENI. The CDR3 is 15 residues long. Trimming stripped 4 bases from V and 0 bases from J, with 12 bases between. Broader study findings: Researchers sampled blood only, noting tissue repertoires likely differ.

Data came from immunoSEQ multiplex PCR; TCRdb stores just in-frame clones and leaves some out. The table shows some 1.1 million clones, with approximately 80% occurring only once. The sample consisted of memory CD4+ T cells from PBMCs. This sample's subset: CD45RA-negative fraction. The TCR was taken from a man aged 18 to 30 in good health. Some clones in this sample may be carry-over from other donors' samples. This sequence joins TRBV18 and TRBJ1-2; possible D gene TRBD1, 5 bases. The CDR3 DNA is TGTGCCAGCTCACTGTCCAGGGAAACTAACTATGGCTACACCTTC. Protein: CASSLSRETNYGYTF.